This is a list of T cell receptor beta chains from one sample in a study of T cell repertoires in cytomegalovirus infection. TCRdb redid the calling of the reads with MiXCR, one entry per CDR3 protein. The sample lists 200,000 to 250,000 distinct CDR3 sequences, over 20% occurring once. Material: CD8+ T cells from PBMCs. These receptors were obtained from a human donor in good health (CMV status not recorded). Some clones in this sample may be carry-over from other donors' samples. The CDR3 runs from the conserved cysteine through the conserved F or W. The D gene is left open where the match is weak. Not all rows give a size; the values are once, few, many and, for expanded clones, a class.

v_call: TRBV9
clone_size: .
d_call: TRBD1
j_call: TRBJ2-1
cdr3_nt: TGTGCCAGCAGCGGCCCGGACAGGGCTCACAATGAGCAGTTCTTC
cdr3_aa: CASSGPDRAHNEQFF

v_call: TRBV5-1
clone_size: .
d_call: .
j_call: TRBJ1-2
cdr3_nt: TGCGCCAGCAGCTTTGCAACACCTAACTATGGCTACACCTTC
cdr3_aa: CASSFATPNYGYTF

v_call: TRBV10-3
clone_size: many
d_call: TRBD1
j_call: TRBJ2-7
cdr3_nt: TGTGCCATCAGTGACGACAGGGGAATCTCCTACGAGCAGTACTTC
cdr3_aa: CAISDDRGISYEQYF

v_call: TRBV5-6
clone_size: many
d_call: .
j_call: TRBJ2-1
cdr3_nt: TGTGCCAGCAGCGCCCCCGGGTCTCTCTACAATGAGCAGTTCTTC
cdr3_aa: CASSAPGSLYNEQFF

v_call: TRBV20-1
clone_size: .
d_call: .
j_call: TRBJ1-5
cdr3_nt: TGCAGTGCTACTCGGACAGCTCGCAATCAGCCCCAGCACCCATATCCGCAGCATTTT
cdr3_aa: CSATRTARNQPQHPYPQHF

v_call: TRBV20-1
clone_size: .
d_call: .
j_call: TRBJ1-1
cdr3_nt: TGCAGTGCTAGAGAGGGGGGAACTTACATGAACACTGAAGCTTTCTTT
cdr3_aa: CSAREGGTYMNTEAFF

v_call: TRBV4-1
clone_size: .
d_call: TRBD2
j_call: TRBJ2-3
cdr3_nt: TGCGCCAGCAGCCCAGCCGGGACTAGCGGCACAGATACGCAGTATTTT
cdr3_aa: CASSPAGTSGTDTQYF

v_call: TRBV29-1
clone_size: .
d_call: .
j_call: TRBJ2-7
cdr3_nt: TGCAGCGTTGAGGGTATAGGTTACGAGCAGTACTTC
cdr3_aa: CSVEGIGYEQYF

v_call: TRBV27
clone_size: .
d_call: .
j_call: TRBJ1-1
cdr3_nt: TGTGCCAGCACTTACCAGGGAAGCACTGAAGCTTTCTTT
cdr3_aa: CASTYQGSTEAFF

v_call: TRBV11-2
clone_size: .
d_call: TRBD1
j_call: TRBJ2-4
cdr3_nt: TGTGCCAGCAGCGAGGGACAGTCAATCATTCAGTACTTC
cdr3_aa: CASSEGQSIIQYF

v_call: TRBV12-3/TRBV12-4
clone_size: .
d_call: .
j_call: TRBJ2-7
cdr3_nt: TGTGCCAGCAGTTCCGCGAGGCGGGACTCCGGATTAGGGCAGTACTTC
cdr3_aa: CASSSARRDSGLGQYF

v_call: TRBV5-6
clone_size: .
d_call: .
j_call: TRBJ1-4
cdr3_nt: TGTGCCAGCAGCTACGGGACACCCTATGAAAAACTGTTTTTT
cdr3_aa: CASSYGTPYEKLFF

v_call: TRBV28
clone_size: .
d_call: .
j_call: TRBJ2-1
cdr3_nt: TGTGCCAGCAGTTGGCAGGTAGGGGCCTACAATGAGCAGTTCTTC
cdr3_aa: CASSWQVGAYNEQFF

v_call: TRBV12-5
clone_size: few
d_call: .
j_call: TRBJ2-1
cdr3_nt: TGTGCTAGTGGTTTGGACGGGGGTAATGAGCAGTTCTTC
cdr3_aa: CASGLDGGNEQFF

v_call: TRBV5-5
clone_size: once
d_call: TRBD1
j_call: TRBJ2-7
cdr3_nt: TGTGCCAGCAGCTTGGCTACAGGGGCGTTGCAACAGTACTTC
cdr3_aa: CASSLATGALQQYF

v_call: TRBV28
clone_size: .
d_call: .
j_call: TRBJ1-5
cdr3_nt: TGTGCCAGCAGCCTCTCCGGGAGAGCTATACGCAATCAGCCCCAGCATTTT
cdr3_aa: CASSLSGRAIRNQPQHF

v_call: TRBV7-9
clone_size: .
d_call: .
j_call: TRBJ2-1
cdr3_nt: TGTGCCAGCAGCCTGGGAGGGGGCCTTGACAATGAGCAGTTCTTC
cdr3_aa: CASSLGGGLDNEQFF

v_call: TRBV30
clone_size: .
d_call: TRBD2
j_call: TRBJ2-1
cdr3_nt: TGTGCCTGGAGTTCACCCGTGGGGGGGTATATCAGTGAGCAGTTCTTC
cdr3_aa: CAWSSPVGGYISEQFF

v_call: TRBV2
clone_size: .
d_call: TRBD1
j_call: TRBJ1-1
cdr3_nt: TGTGCCACCCTCCAAGGACAGGTTGAAGCTTTCTTT
cdr3_aa: CATLQGQVEAFF

v_call: TRBV20-1
clone_size: .
d_call: .
j_call: TRBJ1-1
cdr3_nt: TGCAGTGCTAGAGATAGCGTGTCGGGCGAAGCTTTCTTT
cdr3_aa: CSARDSVSGEAFF

v_call: TRBV7-6
clone_size: few
d_call: .
j_call: TRBJ1-1
cdr3_nt: TGTGCCAGCGGACCCCAGGGCATGAACACTGAAGCTTTCTTT
cdr3_aa: CASGPQGMNTEAFF

v_call: TRBV6-1
clone_size: few
d_call: TRBD2
j_call: TRBJ2-1
cdr3_nt: TGTGCCAGCAGTTCCCGACTAGCGGTATACAATGAGCAGTTCTTC
cdr3_aa: CASSSRLAVYNEQFF

v_call: TRBV28
clone_size: few
d_call: TRBD1
j_call: TRBJ1-2
cdr3_nt: TGTGCCAGCAGTTTCTCTGTGTGGGACAGGGAGAACTATGGCTACACCTTC
cdr3_aa: CASSFSVWDRENYGYTF

v_call: TRBV20-1
clone_size: few
d_call: .
j_call: TRBJ2-5
cdr3_nt: TGCACCCCAGGAACACTCAAAGAGACCCAGTACTTC
cdr3_aa: CTPGTLKETQYF

v_call: TRBV28
clone_size: .
d_call: TRBD2
j_call: TRBJ2-1
cdr3_nt: TGTGCCAGCAGTTTACTGGGCGGGGGCTACAATGAGCAGTTCTTC
cdr3_aa: CASSLLGGGYNEQFF

v_call: TRBV7-9
clone_size: many
d_call: .
j_call: TRBJ1-1
cdr3_nt: TGTGCCAGCAGTCAGGGGAACACTGAAGCTTTCTTT
cdr3_aa: CASSQGNTEAFF

v_call: TRBV5-1
clone_size: .
d_call: .
j_call: TRBJ2-1
cdr3_nt: TGCGCCAGCAGCTCCGGGGGCGGCTACAATGAGCAGTTCTTC
cdr3_aa: CASSSGGGYNEQFF